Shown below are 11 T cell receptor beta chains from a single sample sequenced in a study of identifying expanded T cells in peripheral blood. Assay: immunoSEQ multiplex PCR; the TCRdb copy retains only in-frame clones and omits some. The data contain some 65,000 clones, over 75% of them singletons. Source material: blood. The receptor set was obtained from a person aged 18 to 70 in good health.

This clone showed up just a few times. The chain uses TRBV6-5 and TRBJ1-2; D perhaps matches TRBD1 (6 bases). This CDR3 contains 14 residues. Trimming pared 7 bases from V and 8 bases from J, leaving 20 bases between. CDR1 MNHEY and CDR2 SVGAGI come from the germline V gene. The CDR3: CASILYPGAQGYTF. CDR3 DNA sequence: TGTGCCAGCATCCTGTACCCAGGGGCGCAGGGCTACACCTTC.

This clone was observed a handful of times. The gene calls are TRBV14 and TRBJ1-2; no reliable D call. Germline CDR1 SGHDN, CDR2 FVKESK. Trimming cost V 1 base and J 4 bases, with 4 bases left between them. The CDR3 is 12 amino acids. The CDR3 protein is CASSQGGYGYTF. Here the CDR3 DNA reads TGTGCCAGCAGCCAAGGTGGCTATGGCTACACCTTC.

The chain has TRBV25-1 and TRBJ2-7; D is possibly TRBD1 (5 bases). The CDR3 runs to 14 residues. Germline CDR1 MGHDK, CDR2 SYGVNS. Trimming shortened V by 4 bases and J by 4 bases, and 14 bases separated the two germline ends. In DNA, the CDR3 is TGTGCCAGCAGTGTGGGGCGAACCGGTTACGAGCAGTACTTC. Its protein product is CASSVGRTGYEQYF.

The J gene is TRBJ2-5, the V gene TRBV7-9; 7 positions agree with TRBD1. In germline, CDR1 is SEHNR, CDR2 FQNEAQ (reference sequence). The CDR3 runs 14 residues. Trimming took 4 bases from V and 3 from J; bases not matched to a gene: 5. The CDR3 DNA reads TGTGCCAGCAGCTCCGGTCAGGGGGAAGAGACCCAGTACTTC. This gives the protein CASSSGQGEETQYF.

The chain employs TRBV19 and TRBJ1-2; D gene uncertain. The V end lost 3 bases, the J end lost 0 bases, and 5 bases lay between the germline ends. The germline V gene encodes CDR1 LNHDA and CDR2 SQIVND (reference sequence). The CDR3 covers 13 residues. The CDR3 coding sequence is TGTGCCAGTAGTATGACTACTAACTATGGCTACACCTTC. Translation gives CASSMTTNYGYTF.

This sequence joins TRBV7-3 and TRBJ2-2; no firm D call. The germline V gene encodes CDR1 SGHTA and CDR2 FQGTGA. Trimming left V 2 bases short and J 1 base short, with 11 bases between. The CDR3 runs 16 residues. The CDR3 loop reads CASSLVAGLNTGELFF. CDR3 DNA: TGTGCCAGCAGCTTAGTGGCAGGCCTGAACACCGGGGAGCTGTTTTTT.

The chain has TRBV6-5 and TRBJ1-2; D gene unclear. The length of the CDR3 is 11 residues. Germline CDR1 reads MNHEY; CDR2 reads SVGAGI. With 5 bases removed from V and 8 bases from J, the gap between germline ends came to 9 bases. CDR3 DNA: TGTGCCAGCAGTGACGTCGGGGGCTACACCTTC. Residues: CASSDVGGYTF.

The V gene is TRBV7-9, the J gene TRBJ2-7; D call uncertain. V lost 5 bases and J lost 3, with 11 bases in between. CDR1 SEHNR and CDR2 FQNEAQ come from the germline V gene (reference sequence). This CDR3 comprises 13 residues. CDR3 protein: CASSIGRSYEQYF. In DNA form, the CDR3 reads TGTGCCAGCAGCATTGGGCGTAGCTACGAGCAGTACTTC.

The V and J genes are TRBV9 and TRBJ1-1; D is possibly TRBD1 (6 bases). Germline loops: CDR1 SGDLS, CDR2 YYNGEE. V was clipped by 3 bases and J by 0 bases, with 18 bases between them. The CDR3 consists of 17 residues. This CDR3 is CASSARDTGPMNTEAFF. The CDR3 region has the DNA TGTGCCAGCAGCGCCCGGGACACCGGCCCAATGAACACTGAAGCTTTCTTT. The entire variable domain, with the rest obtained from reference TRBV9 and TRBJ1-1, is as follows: DSGVTQTPKHLITATGQRVTLRCSPRSGDLSVYWYQQSLDQGLQFLIQYYNGEERAKGNILERFSAQQFPDLHSELNLSSLELGDSALYFCASSARDTGPMNTEAFFGQGTRLTVV.

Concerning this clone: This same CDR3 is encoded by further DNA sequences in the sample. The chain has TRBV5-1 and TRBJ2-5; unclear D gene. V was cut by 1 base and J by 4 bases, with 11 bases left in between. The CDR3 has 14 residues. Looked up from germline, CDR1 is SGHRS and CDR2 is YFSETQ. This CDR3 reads CASSLLGSRETQYF. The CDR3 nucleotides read TGCGCCAGCAGCTTGTTGGGTTCTCGAGAGACCCAGTACTTC.

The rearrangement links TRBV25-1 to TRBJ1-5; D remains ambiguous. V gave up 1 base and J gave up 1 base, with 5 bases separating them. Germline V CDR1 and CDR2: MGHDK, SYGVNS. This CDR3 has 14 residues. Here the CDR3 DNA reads TGTGCCAGCAGTGAATCTGGAAGCAATCAGCCCCAGCATTTT. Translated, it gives CASSESGSNQPQHF.